These T cell receptor beta chains were read from a single sample in a study of siplizumab effects on memory and regulatory T cells. Libraries were prepared by immunoSEQ multiplex PCR; TCRdb keeps only in-frame clonotypes and omits some of them. The sample includes some 100,000 clones, roughly 96% of them seen just once. The specimen was naive CD4+ T cells sorted from blood. The receptors shown here come from a human donor in good health. Each CDR3 is given with its conserved first and last residue. Fields, in order: D gene, clone size, V gene, J gene, CDR3 DNA, CDR3 protein. A D gene is named only where the DNA matches it firmly. Clone size, where shown, is once, few, many, or a class for clones that have expanded.

>-|-|TRBV11-2|TRBJ2-7
TGTGCCAGCAGCTTCTCCAACGGTTACTACGAGCAGTACTTC
CASSFSNGYYEQYF
>-|-|TRBV28|TRBJ2-5
TGTGCCAGCATTACAAACTTGGTAGGGAAAATGAAGACCCAGTACTTC
CASITNLVGKMKTQYF
>TRBD2|-|TRBV6-6|TRBJ2-7
TGTGCCAGCAGTTACTCGGGGGGGGGAAGCTACGAGCAGTACTTC
CASSYSGGGSYEQYF
>TRBD1|few|TRBV2|TRBJ1-6
TGTGCCAGCAGGGTACAGGGGGGACCCCTCCACTTT
CASRVQGGPLHF
>-|few|TRBV20-1|TRBJ1-1
TGCAGTGCTAGAGGGGGGGCTGAAGCTTTCTTT
CSARGGAEAFF
>-|-|TRBV5-6|TRBJ2-3
TGTGCCAGCAGCTTGGCCGGGGGCCGCACAGATACGCAGTATTTT
CASSLAGGRTDTQYF
>-|-|TRBV5-4|TRBJ2-5
TGTGCCAGCAGCTTAGATGGTACAGTCGCGCAGTACTTC
CASSLDGTVAQYF
>-|-|TRBV4-3|TRBJ2-7
TGCGCCAGCAGCCAAGAGCAGGGCTACGAGCAGTACTTC
CASSQEQGYEQYF
>-|-|TRBV6-1|TRBJ1-2
TGTGCCAGCAGTGAAGTCATGGCAGGGTGGGATCGGGGCTACACCTTC
CASSEVMAGWDRGYTF
>-|-|TRBV28|TRBJ1-6
TGTGCCAGCAGTTGGGGGGACTTGGATTCACCCCTCCACTTT
CASSWGDLDSPLHF
>-|-|TRBV5-1|TRBJ1-1
TGCGCCAGCAGCTTGCAGAACACTGAAGCTTTCTTT
CASSLQNTEAFF
>-|-|TRBV19|TRBJ2-2
TGTGCCAAGAGGGTCAGAACGAACACCGGGGAGCTGTTTTTT
CAKRVRTNTGELFF
>TRBD1|-|TRBV4-1|TRBJ1-3
TGCGCCAGCAGCAAAGGGGACAGGTTACGAAACACCATATATTTT
CASSKGDRLRNTIYF
>-|-|TRBV4-3|TRBJ1-1
TGCGCCAGCAGCCAAGTAAGGGGCACTGAAGCTTTCTTT
CASSQVRGTEAFF
>-|-|TRBV29-1|TRBJ2-7
TGCAGCGTTGAAGACTCCTACGAGCAGTACTTC
CSVEDSYEQYF
>-|-|TRBV7-9|TRBJ1-4
TGTGCCAGCAGCAAATCTGTACGGATAAATGAAAAACTGTTTTTT
CASSKSVRINEKLFF
>TRBD1|-|TRBV7-2|TRBJ1-1
TGTGCCAGCAGACCTAACAGGGGAATGAACACTGAAGCTTTCTTT
CASRPNRGMNTEAFF
>-|-|TRBV19|TRBJ2-7
TGTGCCAGTAGTTTTGGGCAGGGGAGCTCCTACGAGCAGTACTTC
CASSFGQGSSYEQYF
>-|-|TRBV6-5|TRBJ2-7
TGTGCCAGCAGTTACTTGGCCTCCTACGAGCAGTACTTC
CASSYLASYEQYF
>TRBD1|-|TRBV25-1|TRBJ2-3
TGTGCCAGCAGTGAATATAGGGGGCGAAACACAGATACGCAGTATTTT
CASSEYRGRNTDTQYF
>-|-|TRBV18|TRBJ1-2
TGTGCCAGCTCAGACCGGGACTGGGACTATGGCTACACCTTC
CASSDRDWDYGYTF
>TRBD1|-|TRBV7-6|TRBJ1-4
TGTGCCAGCAGTCCGGGACAGACCAATCCAACTAATGAAAAACTGTTTTTT
CASSPGQTNPTNEKLFF
>-|-|TRBV30|TRBJ2-3
TGTGCCTGGACTAGGGGCACAGATACGCAGTATTTT
CAWTRGTDTQYF
>-|-|TRBV5-1|TRBJ1-1
TGCGCCAGCAGCTGGAAACAGGGTTCCACTGAAGCTTTCTTT
CASSWKQGSTEAFF
>-|-|TRBV6-1|TRBJ1-5
TGTGCCAGCAGTGAATCTACATTCCTTTGGTCCAATCAGCCCCAGCATTTT
CASSESTFLWSNQPQHF
>-|once|TRBV5-1|TRBJ1-4
TGCGCCAGCAGCTTGGGCAGGGAGTCACTTAATGAAAAACTGTTTTTT
CASSLGRESLNEKLFF
>TRBD1|once|TRBV18|TRBJ2-7
TGTGCCAGCTCACCGGGACAGGGGGCGCGGGAGCAGTACTTC
CASSPGQGAREQYF
>-|few|TRBV19|TRBJ1-1
TGTGCCAGTTCCCAGGACCGAAACATGAACACTGAAGCTTTCTTT
CASSQDRNMNTEAFF
>-|once|TRBV6-5|TRBJ2-7
TGTGCGGCTGCGGGCGGGAATATCTACGAGCAGTACTTC
CAAAGGNIYEQYF
>TRBD2|-|TRBV6-6|TRBJ2-5
TGTGCCAGCAAGGGGACTAACCAAGAGACCCAGTACTTC
CASKGTNQETQYF
>-|-|TRBV6-4|TRBJ2-1
TGTGCCAGCAGCACCGGGAGTGAGCAGTTCTTC
CASSTGSEQFF
>TRBD1|-|TRBV12-5|TRBJ2-7
TGTGCTAGTGGTCGACAGGGGGCCTACGAGCAGTACTTC
CASGRQGAYEQYF
>TRBD1|-|TRBV7-2|TRBJ1-2
TGTGCCAGCAGTCGACAGGGGGACGGCTACACCTTC
CASSRQGDGYTF